The clone carrying this T cell receptor (beta chain) came up a few times. Its antigen is as yet unknown. This entry belongs to a study of identical twins. Whole-study findings and limits: A cross-sectional statistical analysis, not follow-up of the same donors, supported the conclusions. It was out-of-frame TCR alpha sharing in monozygotic twins that models underestimated.

Germline V gene sequence: CDR1 SGHTS, CDR2 YDEGEE. V was clipped by 1 base and J by 0 bases; unmatched bases: 6. The CDR3 totals 17 residues. From the 5' RACE reads, TCRdb called clonotypes with MiXCR, one entry per CDR3 protein. The repertoire holds 520,000 or so distinct CDR3 sequences, with 22% as singletons. These data also formed part of another study, on T cells expressing NK-cell markers. That work states: In several donors, dominant CD3+CD56+NKG2C+ clones formed roughly 1.0-7.5% of CD8+ cells.

Sequenced sample: CD4+ T cells sorted from blood. This sequence joins TRBV5-8 and TRBJ2-3, with 9 bases matching TRBD2. The source is a woman aged 18-30 years in good health. The CDR3 DNA follows: TGTGCCAGCAGCTTGAGTCTGACTAGCGGAAGCACAGATACGCAGTATTTT. Its translation is CASSLSLTSGSTDTQYF.